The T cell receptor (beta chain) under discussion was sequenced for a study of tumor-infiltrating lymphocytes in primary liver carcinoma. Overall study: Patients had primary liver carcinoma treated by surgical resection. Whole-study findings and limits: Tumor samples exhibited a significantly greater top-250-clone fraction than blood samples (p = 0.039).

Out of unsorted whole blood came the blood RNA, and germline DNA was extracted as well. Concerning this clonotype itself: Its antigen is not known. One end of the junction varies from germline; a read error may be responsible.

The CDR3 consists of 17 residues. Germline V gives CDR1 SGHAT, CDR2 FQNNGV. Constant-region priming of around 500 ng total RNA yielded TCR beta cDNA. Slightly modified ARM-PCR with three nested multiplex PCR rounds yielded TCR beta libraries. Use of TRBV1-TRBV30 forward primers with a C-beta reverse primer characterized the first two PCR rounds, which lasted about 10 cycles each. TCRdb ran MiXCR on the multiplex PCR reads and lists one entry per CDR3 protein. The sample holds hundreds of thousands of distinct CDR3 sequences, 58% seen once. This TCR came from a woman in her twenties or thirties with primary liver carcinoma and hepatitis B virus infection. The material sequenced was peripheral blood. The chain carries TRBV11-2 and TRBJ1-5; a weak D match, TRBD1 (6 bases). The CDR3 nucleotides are TGTGCAAGCAGCTTAGTAGGGGTAACAGGGAGCAATCAGCCCCTGCATTTT. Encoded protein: CASSLVGVTGSNQPLHF.